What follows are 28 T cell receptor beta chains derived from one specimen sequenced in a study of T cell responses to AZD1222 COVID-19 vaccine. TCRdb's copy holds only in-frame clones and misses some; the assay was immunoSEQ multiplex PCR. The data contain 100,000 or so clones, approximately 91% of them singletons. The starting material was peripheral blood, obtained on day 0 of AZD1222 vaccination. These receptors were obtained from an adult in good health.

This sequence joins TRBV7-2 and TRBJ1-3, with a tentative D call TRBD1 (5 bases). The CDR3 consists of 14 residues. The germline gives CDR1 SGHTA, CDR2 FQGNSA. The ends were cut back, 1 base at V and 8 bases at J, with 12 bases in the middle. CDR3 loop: CASSLGGAVDTIYF. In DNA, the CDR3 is TGTGCCAGCAGCTTAGGAGGGGCGGTGGACACCATATATTTT.

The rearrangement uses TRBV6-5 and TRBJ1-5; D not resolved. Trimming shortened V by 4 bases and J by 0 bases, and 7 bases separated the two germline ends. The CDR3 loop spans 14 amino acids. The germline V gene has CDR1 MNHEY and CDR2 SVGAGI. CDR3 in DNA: TGTGCCAGCAGTTCAGGCTATAGCAATCAGCCCCAGCATTTT. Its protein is CASSSGYSNQPQHF.

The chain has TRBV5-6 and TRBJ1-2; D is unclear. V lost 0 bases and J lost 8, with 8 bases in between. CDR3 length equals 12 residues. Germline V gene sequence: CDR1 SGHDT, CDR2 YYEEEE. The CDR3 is CASSLGPSGYTF. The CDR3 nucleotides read TGTGCCAGCAGCTTGGGTCCTTCCGGCTACACCTTC.

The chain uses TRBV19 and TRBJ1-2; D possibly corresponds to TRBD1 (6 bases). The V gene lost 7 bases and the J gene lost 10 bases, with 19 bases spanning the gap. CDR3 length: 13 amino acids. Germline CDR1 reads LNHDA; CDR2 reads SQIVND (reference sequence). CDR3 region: CASTFNNRVNYTF. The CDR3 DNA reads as TGTGCCAGTACATTCAATAACAGGGTTAACTACACCTTC.

CDR3 nucleotide sequence: TGCGCCAGCAGCGTTTTTAGCGGATACGACAATGAGCAGTTCTTC. Translation: CASSVFSGYDNEQFF. The chain links TRBV5-1 to TRBJ2-1; perhaps TRBD2 as D (6 bases). Trimming cost V 4 bases and J 5 bases, with 16 bases left between them. This CDR3 contains 15 residues. Germline CDR1 reads SGHRS; CDR2 reads YFSETQ.

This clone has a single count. The CDR3 sequence is CASSLTGMNTEAFF. The CDR3 region has the DNA TGCGCCAGCAGCTTGACAGGGATGAACACTGAAGCTTTCTTT. The chain employs TRBV5-1 and TRBJ1-1, with a tentative D call TRBD1 (6 bases). The germline V gene has CDR1 SGHRS and CDR2 YFSETQ. V was cut by 1 base and J by 0 bases, with 7 bases left in between. The CDR3 spans 14 residues.

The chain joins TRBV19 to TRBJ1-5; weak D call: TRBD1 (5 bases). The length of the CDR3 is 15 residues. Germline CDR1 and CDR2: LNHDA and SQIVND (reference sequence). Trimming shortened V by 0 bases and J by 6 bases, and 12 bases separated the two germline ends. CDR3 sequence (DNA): TGTGCCAGTAGTATAGATTCCCAGGGTGCTCAGCCCCAGCATTTT. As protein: CASSIDSQGAQPQHF.

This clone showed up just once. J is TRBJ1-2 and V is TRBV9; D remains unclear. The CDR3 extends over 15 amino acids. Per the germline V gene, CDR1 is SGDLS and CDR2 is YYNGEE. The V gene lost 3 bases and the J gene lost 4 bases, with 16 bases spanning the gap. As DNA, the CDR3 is TGTGCCAGCAGCGCCGGGCCGACGGGCGGCTATGGCTACACCTTC. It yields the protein CASSAGPTGGYGYTF. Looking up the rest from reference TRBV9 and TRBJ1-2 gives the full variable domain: DSGVTQTPKHLITATGQRVTLRCSPRSGDLSVYWYQQSLDQGLQFLIQYYNGEERAKGNILERFSAQQFPDLHSELNLSSLELGDSALYFCASSAGPTGGYGYTFGSGTRLTVV.

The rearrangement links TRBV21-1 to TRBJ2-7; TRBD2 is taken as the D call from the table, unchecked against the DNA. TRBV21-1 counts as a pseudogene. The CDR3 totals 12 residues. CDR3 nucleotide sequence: TGTGCCAGCAGACACCTACGGGACGAGCAGTACTTC. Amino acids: CASRHLRDEQYF.

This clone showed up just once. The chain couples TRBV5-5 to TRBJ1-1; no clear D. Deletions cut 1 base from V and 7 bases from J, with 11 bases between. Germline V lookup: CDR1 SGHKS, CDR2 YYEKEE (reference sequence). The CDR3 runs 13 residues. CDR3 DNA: TGTGCCAGCAGCTTGTCGTCCGCGAGTGAAGCTTTCTTT. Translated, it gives CASSLSSASEAFF.

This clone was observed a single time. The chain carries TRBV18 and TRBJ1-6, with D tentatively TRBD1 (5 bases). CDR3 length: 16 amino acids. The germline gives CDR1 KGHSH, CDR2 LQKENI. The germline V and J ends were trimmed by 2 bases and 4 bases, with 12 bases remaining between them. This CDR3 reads CASSPVTAKYNSPLHF. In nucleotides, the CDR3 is TGTGCCAGCTCACCAGTGACAGCGAAGTATAATTCACCCCTCCACTTT.

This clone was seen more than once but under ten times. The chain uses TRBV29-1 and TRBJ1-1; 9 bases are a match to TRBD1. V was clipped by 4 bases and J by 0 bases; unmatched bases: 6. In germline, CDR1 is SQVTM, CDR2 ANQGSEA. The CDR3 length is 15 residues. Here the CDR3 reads CSVGQGGEMNTEAFF. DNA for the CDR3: TGCAGCGTTGGACAGGGGGGGGAAATGAACACTGAAGCTTTCTTT.

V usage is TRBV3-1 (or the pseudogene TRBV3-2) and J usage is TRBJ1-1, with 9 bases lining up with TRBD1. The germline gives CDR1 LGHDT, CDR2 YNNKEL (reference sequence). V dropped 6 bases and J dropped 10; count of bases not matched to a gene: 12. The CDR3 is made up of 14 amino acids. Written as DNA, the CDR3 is TGTGCCAGCAGTCCAGGGGCACAGGGGGCTGGAGCTTTCTTT. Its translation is CASSPGAQGAGAFF.

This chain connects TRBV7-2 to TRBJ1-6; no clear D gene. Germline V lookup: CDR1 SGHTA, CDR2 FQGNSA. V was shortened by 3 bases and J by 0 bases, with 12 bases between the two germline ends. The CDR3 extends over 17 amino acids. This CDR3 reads CASSFEPASSYNSPLHF. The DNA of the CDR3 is TGTGCCAGCAGCTTTGAGCCAGCGAGCTCCTATAATTCACCCCTCCACTTT.

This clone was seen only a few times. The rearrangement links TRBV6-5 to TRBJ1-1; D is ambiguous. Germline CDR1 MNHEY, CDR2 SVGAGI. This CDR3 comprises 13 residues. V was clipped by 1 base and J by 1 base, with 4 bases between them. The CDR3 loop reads CASSYFWNTEAFF. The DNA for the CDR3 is TGTGCCAGCAGTTACTTTTGGAACACTGAAGCTTTCTTT.

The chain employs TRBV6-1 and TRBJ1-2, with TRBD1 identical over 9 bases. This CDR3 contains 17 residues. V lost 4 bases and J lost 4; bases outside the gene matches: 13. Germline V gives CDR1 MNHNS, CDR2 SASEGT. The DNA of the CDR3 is TGTGCCAGCAGTGCCTCTTGGACAGGGGCCGAAGTCTATGGCTACACCTTC. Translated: CASSASWTGAEVYGYTF.

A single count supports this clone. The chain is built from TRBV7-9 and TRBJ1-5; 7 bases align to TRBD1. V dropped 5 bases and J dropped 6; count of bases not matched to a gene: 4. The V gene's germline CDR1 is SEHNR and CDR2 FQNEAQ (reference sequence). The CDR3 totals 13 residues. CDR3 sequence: CASSLTGVQPQHF. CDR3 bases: TGTGCCAGCAGCCTTACAGGGGTTCAGCCCCAGCATTTT.

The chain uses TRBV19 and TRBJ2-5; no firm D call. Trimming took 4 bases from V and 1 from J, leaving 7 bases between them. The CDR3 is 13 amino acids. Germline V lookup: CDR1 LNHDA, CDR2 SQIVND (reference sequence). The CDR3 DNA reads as TGTGCCAGTAGTAGCCACGTCCAAGAGACCCAGTACTTC. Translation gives CASSSHVQETQYF.

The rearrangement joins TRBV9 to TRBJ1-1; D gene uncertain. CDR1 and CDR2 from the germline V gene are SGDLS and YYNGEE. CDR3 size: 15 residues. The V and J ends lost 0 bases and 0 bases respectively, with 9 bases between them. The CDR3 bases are TGTGCCAGCAGCGTAGGGTGGTATATGAACACTGAAGCTTTCTTT. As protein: CASSVGWYMNTEAFF. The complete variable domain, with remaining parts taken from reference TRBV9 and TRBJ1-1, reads DSGVTQTPKHLITATGQRVTLRCSPRSGDLSVYWYQQSLDQGLQFLIQYYNGEERAKGNILERFSAQQFPDLHSELNLSSLELGDSALYFCASSVGWYMNTEAFFGQGTRLTVV.

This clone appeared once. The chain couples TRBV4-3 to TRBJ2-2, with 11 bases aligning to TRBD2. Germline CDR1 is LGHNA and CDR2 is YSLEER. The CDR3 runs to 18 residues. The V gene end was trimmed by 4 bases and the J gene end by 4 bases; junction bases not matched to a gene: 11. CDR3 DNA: TGCGCCAGCAGCCGGATGACTAGCGGGGTTCCCGGCACCGGGGAGCTGTTTTTT. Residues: CASSRMTSGVPGTGELFF.

The CDR3 loop reads CASSFKTGPYEQYF. The CDR3 nucleotides read TGCGCCAGCAGCTTCAAGACCGGGCCCTACGAGCAGTACTTC. The chain employs TRBV5-1 and TRBJ2-7; D unresolved. The CDR3 contains 14 residues. The V end lost 2 bases, the J end lost 2 bases, and 11 bases lay between the germline ends. Per germline, CDR1 SGHRS and CDR2 YFSETQ. The full variable domain, its missing parts supplied by reference TRBV5-1 and TRBJ2-7, is KAGVTQTPRYLIKTRGQQVTLSCSPISGHRSVSWYQQTPGQGLQFLFEYFSETQRNKGNFPGRFSGRQFSNSRSEMNVSTLELGDSALYLCASSFKTGPYEQYFGPGTRLTVT.

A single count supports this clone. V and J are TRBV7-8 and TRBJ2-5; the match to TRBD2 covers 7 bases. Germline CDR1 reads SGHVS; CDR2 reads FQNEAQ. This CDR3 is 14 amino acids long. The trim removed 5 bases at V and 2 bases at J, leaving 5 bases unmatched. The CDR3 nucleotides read TGTGCCAGCAGCCCCGGGGGGACGCAAGAGACCCAGTACTTC. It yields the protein CASSPGGTQETQYF.

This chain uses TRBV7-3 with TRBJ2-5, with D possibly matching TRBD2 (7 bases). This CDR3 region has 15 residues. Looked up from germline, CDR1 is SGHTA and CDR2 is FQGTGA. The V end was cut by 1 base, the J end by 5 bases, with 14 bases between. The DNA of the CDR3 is TGTGCCAGCAGCTTAAGCCCGGGGGGCCGGGAGACCCAGTACTTC. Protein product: CASSLSPGGRETQYF.

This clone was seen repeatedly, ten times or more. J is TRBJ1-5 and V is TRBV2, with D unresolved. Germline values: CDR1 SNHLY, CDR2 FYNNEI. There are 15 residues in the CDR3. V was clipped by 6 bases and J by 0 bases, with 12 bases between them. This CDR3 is CASRRTDSSNQPQHF. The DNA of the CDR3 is TGTGCCAGCAGACGAACGGACTCTAGCAATCAGCCCCAGCATTTT.

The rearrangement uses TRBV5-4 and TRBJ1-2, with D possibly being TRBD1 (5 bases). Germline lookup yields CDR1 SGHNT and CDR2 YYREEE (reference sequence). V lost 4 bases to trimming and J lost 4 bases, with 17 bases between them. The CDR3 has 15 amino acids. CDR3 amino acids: CASSGMATGFYGYTF. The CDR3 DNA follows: TGTGCCAGCAGCGGAATGGCCACAGGATTCTATGGCTACACCTTC. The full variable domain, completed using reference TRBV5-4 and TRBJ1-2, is ETGVTQSPTHLIKTRGQQVTLRCSSQSGHNTVSWYQQALGQGPQFIFQYYREEENGRGNFPPRFSGLQFPNYSSELNVNALELDDSALYLCASSGMATGFYGYTFGSGTRLTVV.

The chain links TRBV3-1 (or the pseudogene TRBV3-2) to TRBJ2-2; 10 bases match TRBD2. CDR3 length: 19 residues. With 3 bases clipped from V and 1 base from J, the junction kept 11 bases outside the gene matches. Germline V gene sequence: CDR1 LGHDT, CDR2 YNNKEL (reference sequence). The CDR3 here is CASSHKTSGSAQNTGELFF. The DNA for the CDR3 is TGTGCCAGCAGCCACAAGACTAGCGGGTCAGCACAGAACACCGGGGAGCTGTTTTTT.

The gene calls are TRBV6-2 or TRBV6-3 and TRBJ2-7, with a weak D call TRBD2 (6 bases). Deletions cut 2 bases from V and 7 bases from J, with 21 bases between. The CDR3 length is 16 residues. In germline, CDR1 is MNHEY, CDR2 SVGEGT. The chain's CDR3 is CASSYPNGLPTSEQYF. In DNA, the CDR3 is TGTGCCAGCAGTTACCCAAACGGACTACCCACCTCGGAGCAGTACTTC.

The chain's CDR3 is CASSQGLAGGYEQYF. The CDR3 region has the DNA TGTGCCAGCAGCCAGGGCCTAGCGGGGGGGTACGAGCAGTACTTC. The chain joins TRBV3-1 (or the pseudogene TRBV3-2) to TRBJ2-7; TRBD2 agrees at 12 bases. This CDR3 comprises 15 residues. The ends lost 3 bases at V and 4 bases at J; junction bases unmatched: 4. CDR1 and CDR2 (germline): LGHDT, YNNKEL (reference sequence).